This T cell receptor (beta chain) comes out of a study of blood T cells in healthy people across ages. It was with a sample-barcoded 5' primer and a J-beta primer mix that a second PCR of about 6 to 12 cycles was run. TCRdb used MiXCR to reprocess the 5' RACE reads, holding one entry per CDR3 protein. The sample contains 600,000 to 650,000 distinct CDR3 sequences, roughly 58% of which appear only once. Germline lookup yields CDR1 MGHRA and CDR2 YSYEKL. The CDR3 spans 15 residues. Trimming stripped 2 bases from V and 13 bases from J, with 21 bases between. The sample was blood. V gene TRBV4-1 combines with J gene TRBJ2-4, with D perhaps matching TRBD1 (6 bases). This TCR came from a man aged 60 to 69 in good health. CDR3 amino acids: CASSQPGRGTGEQYF. The CDR3 DNA reads as TGCGCCAGCAGCCAACCAGGCAGGGGCACCGGGGAGCAGTACTTC.